This is a list of T cell receptor beta chains from one sample in a study of T cell responses to AZD1222 COVID-19 vaccine. Measured with immunoSEQ multiplex PCR; TCRdb has only the in-frame clones, and not every one. The data contain some 90,000 clones, 88% of them singletons. The sample was peripheral blood, taken on day 0 of AZD1222 vaccination. The receptors come from an adult in good health. Each CDR3 is given with its conserved first and last residue. D genes are given only for firm matches. Some rows mark clone size as missing; the rest say once, few, many or name a class of expanded clone.

d_gene: .; j_gene: TRBJ2-5; v_gene: TRBV10-3; abundance: .; CDR3aa: CATYAGTTGETQYF; CDR3nt: TGTGCCACCTACGCCGGGACAACCGGCGAGACCCAGTACTTC
d_gene: .; j_gene: TRBJ2-1; v_gene: TRBV9; abundance: .; CDR3aa: CASSTTGGRGYNEQFF; CDR3nt: TGTGCCAGCAGCACCACCGGGGGGCGGGGTTACAATGAGCAGTTCTTC
d_gene: .; j_gene: TRBJ2-1; v_gene: TRBV6-2/TRBV6-3; abundance: once; CDR3aa: CASSYLQARYNEQFF; CDR3nt: TGTGCCAGCAGTTATCTTCAGGCACGCTACAATGAGCAGTTCTTC
d_gene: .; j_gene: TRBJ1-5; v_gene: TRBV12-3/TRBV12-4; abundance: .; CDR3aa: CASSLRTSQPQHF; CDR3nt: TGTGCCAGCAGTTTAAGGACAAGCCAGCCCCAGCATTTT
d_gene: .; j_gene: TRBJ1-2; v_gene: TRBV19; abundance: .; CDR3aa: CASSIPGSPGIYGYTF; CDR3nt: TGTGCCAGTAGTATCCCGGGATCACCGGGCATATATGGCTACACCTTC
d_gene: .; j_gene: TRBJ2-2; v_gene: TRBV6-5; abundance: .; CDR3aa: CASSRASGELFF; CDR3nt: TGTGCCAGCAGCCGGGCGTCCGGGGAGCTGTTTTTT
d_gene: TRBD1; j_gene: TRBJ1-5; v_gene: TRBV29-1; abundance: .; CDR3aa: CSVVGTANQPQHF; CDR3nt: TGCAGCGTTGTAGGGACAGCAAATCAGCCCCAGCATTTT
d_gene: TRBD2; j_gene: TRBJ2-2; v_gene: TRBV5-1; abundance: .; CDR3aa: CASSSLGGAGELFF; CDR3nt: TGCGCCAGCAGCTCCCTGGGGGGGGCCGGGGAGCTGTTTTTT
d_gene: .; j_gene: TRBJ1-2; v_gene: TRBV5-1; abundance: .; CDR3aa: CASSLAAQHQGNGYTF; CDR3nt: TGCGCCAGCAGCTTGGCCGCCCAACACCAGGGAAATGGCTACACCTTC
d_gene: TRBD2; j_gene: TRBJ2-6; v_gene: TRBV6-4; abundance: .; CDR3aa: CASSRTGTTGANVLTF; CDR3nt: TGTGCCAGCAGCAGGACGGGGACTACTGGGGCCAACGTCCTGACTTTC
d_gene: .; j_gene: TRBJ2-2; v_gene: TRBV7-3; abundance: .; CDR3aa: CASSPQPDTGELFF; CDR3nt: TGTGCCAGCAGCCCCCAGCCCGACACCGGGGAGCTGTTTTTT
d_gene: .; j_gene: TRBJ1-4; v_gene: TRBV19; abundance: .; CDR3aa: CASSASGSRGEKLFF; CDR3nt: TGTGCCAGTAGTGCGTCCGGGTCGAGAGGTGAAAAACTGTTTTTT
d_gene: .; j_gene: TRBJ2-1; v_gene: TRBV14; abundance: .; CDR3aa: CASSDPNLANEQFF; CDR3nt: TGTGCCAGCAGCGACCCGAATCTAGCTAATGAGCAGTTCTTC
d_gene: .; j_gene: TRBJ2-1; v_gene: TRBV28; abundance: .; CDR3aa: CASSLDSPNEQFF; CDR3nt: TGTGCCAGCAGTTTAGACAGCCCCAATGAGCAGTTCTTC
d_gene: TRBD1; j_gene: TRBJ1-6; v_gene: TRBV30; abundance: once; CDR3aa: CAWSADRALSPLHF; CDR3nt: TGTGCCTGGAGTGCCGACAGGGCCCTTTCACCCCTCCACTTT
d_gene: TRBD1; j_gene: TRBJ1-2; v_gene: TRBV19; abundance: .; CDR3aa: CASSIRDRRLGANYGYTF; CDR3nt: TGTGCCAGTAGTATACGGGACAGACGCCTCGGGGCTAACTATGGCTACACCTTC
d_gene: TRBD2; j_gene: TRBJ2-1; v_gene: TRBV28; abundance: .; CDR3aa: CASRGTSGSLRDNEQFF; CDR3nt: TGTGCCAGCAGGGGGACTAGCGGGAGCCTTCGTGACAATGAGCAGTTCTTC
d_gene: .; j_gene: TRBJ2-1; v_gene: TRBV5-1; abundance: .; CDR3aa: CASSLPAVYEQFF; CDR3nt: TGCGCCAGCAGCTTGCCGGCGGTCTATGAGCAGTTCTTC
d_gene: .; j_gene: TRBJ2-3; v_gene: TRBV28; abundance: once; CDR3aa: CASSSVDSTDTQYF; CDR3nt: TGTGCCAGCAGTTCGGTGGACAGCACAGATACGCAGTATTTT
d_gene: .; j_gene: TRBJ2-6; v_gene: TRBV28; abundance: .; CDR3aa: CASRTGTGANVLTF; CDR3nt: TGTGCCAGCAGAACAGGGACCGGGGCCAACGTCCTGACTTTC
d_gene: .; j_gene: TRBJ1-6; v_gene: TRBV5-1; abundance: once; CDR3aa: CASSSRWGSSYNSPLHF; CDR3nt: TGCGCCAGCAGTTCTAGGTGGGGGAGCTCCTATAATTCACCCCTCCACTTT
d_gene: .; j_gene: TRBJ1-5; v_gene: TRBV19; abundance: .; CDR3aa: CASKQATGNQPQHF; CDR3nt: TGTGCCAGTAAGCAGGCTACTGGCAATCAGCCCCAGCATTTT
d_gene: .; j_gene: TRBJ1-4; v_gene: TRBV20-1; abundance: .; CDR3aa: CSALRTEKLFF; CDR3nt: TGCAGTGCTTTGAGGACGGAAAAACTGTTTTTT
d_gene: TRBD1; j_gene: TRBJ1-2; v_gene: TRBV7-2; abundance: .; CDR3aa: CASSQLGGGSNYGYTF; CDR3nt: TGTGCCAGCAGCCAACTAGGGGGCGGGAGTAACTATGGCTACACCTTC
d_gene: .; j_gene: TRBJ1-2; v_gene: TRBV5-6; abundance: once; CDR3aa: CASSFGRPNYGYTF; CDR3nt: TGTGCCAGCAGCTTCGGACGGCCCAACTATGGCTACACCTTC
d_gene: TRBD2; j_gene: TRBJ2-7; v_gene: TRBV4-1; abundance: .; CDR3aa: CASSHTGGSGRAYEQYF; CDR3nt: TGCGCCAGCAGCCACACGGGCGGGAGCGGGAGGGCCTACGAGCAGTACTTC
d_gene: .; j_gene: TRBJ2-2; v_gene: TRBV11-2; abundance: few; CDR3aa: CASSPHTGELFF; CDR3nt: TGTGCCAGCAGCCCGCACACCGGGGAGCTGTTTTTT
d_gene: .; j_gene: TRBJ1-5; v_gene: TRBV4-1; abundance: .; CDR3aa: CASSLRDSNQPQHF; CDR3nt: TGCGCCAGCAGCCTGCGGGACAGCAATCAGCCCCAGCATTTT
d_gene: .; j_gene: TRBJ1-2; v_gene: TRBV10-2; abundance: .; CDR3aa: CASSVGPGSVGGYTF; CDR3nt: TGCGCCAGCTCCGTAGGACCAGGGTCTGTCGGTGGCTACACCTTC
d_gene: TRBD1; j_gene: TRBJ1-1; v_gene: TRBV5-5; abundance: .; CDR3aa: CASSFRQGSTEAFF; CDR3nt: TGTGCCAGCAGCTTTCGACAGGGGAGCACTGAAGCTTTCTTT
d_gene: .; j_gene: TRBJ1-4; v_gene: TRBV5-8; abundance: .; CDR3aa: CASSLRQAGEKLFF; CDR3nt: TGTGCCAGCAGCTTAAGACAGGCAGGTGAAAAACTGTTTTTT
d_gene: .; j_gene: TRBJ1-5; v_gene: TRBV11-2; abundance: .; CDR3aa: CASSPSGVWEAQHF; CDR3nt: TGTGCCAGCAGCCCCTCGGGGGTCTGGGAGGCCCAGCATTTT
d_gene: .; j_gene: TRBJ1-2; v_gene: TRBV6-1; abundance: few; CDR3aa: CASSEGQVGHGYTF; CDR3nt: TGTGCCAGCAGTGAAGGGCAAGTCGGGCATGGCTACACCTTC
d_gene: .; j_gene: TRBJ1-5; v_gene: TRBV19; abundance: .; CDR3aa: CASSIARADQPQHF; CDR3nt: TGTGCCAGTAGTATCGCCAGGGCTGATCAGCCCCAGCATTTT
d_gene: .; j_gene: TRBJ2-1; v_gene: TRBV5-3; abundance: .; CDR3aa: CARSFPLDSYNEQFF; CDR3nt: TGTGCCAGAAGCTTCCCTCTAGACTCCTACAATGAGCAGTTCTTC
d_gene: .; j_gene: TRBJ2-7; v_gene: TRBV20-1; abundance: .; CDR3aa: CSASRGATSYEQYF; CDR3nt: TGCAGTGCTAGTAGGGGGGCCACCTCCTACGAGCAGTACTTC
d_gene: TRBD1; j_gene: TRBJ1-6; v_gene: TRBV3-1/TRBV3-2; abundance: .; CDR3aa: CASSYRQGNSPLHF; CDR3nt: TGTGCCAGCAGCTACCGACAGGGGAATTCACCCCTCCACTTT
d_gene: .; j_gene: TRBJ1-5; v_gene: TRBV6-2/TRBV6-3; abundance: few; CDR3aa: CASSYSSVRGPRAQPQHF; CDR3nt: TGTGCCAGCAGTTACTCATCAGTACGTGGACCCAGGGCTCAGCCCCAGCATTTT
d_gene: .; j_gene: TRBJ1-2; v_gene: TRBV28; abundance: .; CDR3aa: CASSLAGPNGYTF; CDR3nt: TGTGCCAGCAGTTTGGCAGGACCCAATGGCTACACCTTC
d_gene: .; j_gene: TRBJ1-6; v_gene: TRBV19; abundance: .; CDR3aa: CASSTGPGNSPLHF; CDR3nt: TGTGCCAGTAGTACGGGGCCAGGGAATTCACCCCTCCACTTT
d_gene: .; j_gene: TRBJ2-1; v_gene: TRBV5-1; abundance: few; CDR3aa: CASSWAAGSNNEQFF; CDR3nt: TGCGCCAGCAGCTGGGCCGCCGGGAGTAACAATGAGCAGTTCTTC
d_gene: TRBD1; j_gene: TRBJ1-5; v_gene: TRBV27; abundance: .; CDR3aa: CASSLHRGTGQPQHF; CDR3nt: TGTGCCAGCAGTTTGCACAGGGGAACGGGTCAGCCCCAGCATTTT
d_gene: .; j_gene: TRBJ1-1; v_gene: TRBV29-1; abundance: .; CDR3aa: CSGNRDEDTEAFF; CDR3nt: TGCAGCGGGAACAGGGATGAGGACACTGAAGCTTTCTTT
d_gene: .; j_gene: TRBJ2-3; v_gene: TRBV4-1; abundance: .; CDR3aa: CASSQPPADTQYF; CDR3nt: TGCGCCAGCAGCCAACCCCCTGCGGATACGCAGTATTTT
d_gene: TRBD1; j_gene: TRBJ2-7; v_gene: TRBV7-2; abundance: .; CDR3aa: CASSQTGTGSSYEQYF; CDR3nt: TGTGCCAGCAGCCAGACCGGGACAGGGAGCTCCTACGAGCAGTACTTC
d_gene: .; j_gene: TRBJ1-1; v_gene: TRBV5-1; abundance: .; CDR3aa: CASSLEAMNTEAFF; CDR3nt: TGCGCCAGCAGCTTGGAAGCAATGAACACTGAAGCTTTCTTT
d_gene: .; j_gene: TRBJ1-2; v_gene: TRBV30; abundance: .; CDR3aa: CAWSLTYGYTF; CDR3nt: TGTGCCTGGAGTTTAACCTATGGCTACACCTTC
d_gene: .; j_gene: TRBJ2-2; v_gene: TRBV12-3/TRBV12-4; abundance: .; CDR3aa: CASTSLDTGELFF; CDR3nt: TGTGCCAGTACAAGCCTGGACACCGGGGAGCTGTTTTTT
d_gene: .; j_gene: TRBJ2-5; v_gene: TRBV3-1/TRBV3-2; abundance: .; CDR3aa: CASSQEVEETQYF; CDR3nt: TGTGCCAGCAGCCAAGAAGTCGAAGAGACCCAGTACTTC
d_gene: .; j_gene: TRBJ2-1; v_gene: TRBV27; abundance: .; CDR3aa: CASRARTYNEQFF; CDR3nt: TGTGCCAGCAGGGCGAGAACCTACAATGAGCAGTTCTTC
d_gene: TRBD2; j_gene: TRBJ2-2; v_gene: TRBV3-1/TRBV3-2; abundance: once; CDR3aa: CASSQEGGRGELFF; CDR3nt: TGTGCCAGCAGCCAAGAGGGCGGGAGAGGGGAGCTGTTTTTT
d_gene: .; j_gene: TRBJ1-1; v_gene: TRBV29-1; abundance: .; CDR3aa: CSVGGGTEAFF; CDR3nt: TGCAGCGTTGGAGGTGGAACTGAAGCTTTCTTT
d_gene: .; j_gene: TRBJ2-4; v_gene: TRBV29-1; abundance: .; CDR3aa: CSVEGLGLGIQYF; CDR3nt: TGCAGCGTTGAAGGCCTAGGGCTGGGCATTCAGTACTTC